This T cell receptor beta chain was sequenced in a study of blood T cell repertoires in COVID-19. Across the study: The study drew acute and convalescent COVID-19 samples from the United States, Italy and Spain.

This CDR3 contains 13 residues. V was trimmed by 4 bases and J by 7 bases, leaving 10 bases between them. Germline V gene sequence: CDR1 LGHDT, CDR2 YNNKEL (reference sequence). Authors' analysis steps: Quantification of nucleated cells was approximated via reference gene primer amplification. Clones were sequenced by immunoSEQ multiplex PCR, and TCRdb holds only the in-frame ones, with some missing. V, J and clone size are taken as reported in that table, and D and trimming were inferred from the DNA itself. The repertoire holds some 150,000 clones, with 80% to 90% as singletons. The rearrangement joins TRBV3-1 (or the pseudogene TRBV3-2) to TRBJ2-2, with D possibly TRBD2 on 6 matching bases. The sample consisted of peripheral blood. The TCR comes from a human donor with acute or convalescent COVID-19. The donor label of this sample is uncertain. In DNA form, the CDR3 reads TGTGCCAGCAGCCCGACTAGTATCGGGGAGCTGTTTTTT. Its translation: CASSPTSIGELFF.